This T cell receptor (beta chain) was sequenced in a study of PD-L1 blockade in urothelial cancer. On the study more broadly: Administration of atezolizumab to patients began in the mid-2010s, at 1,200 mg intravenously every 3 weeks. The study recovered a median of 141,255 T cells per blood sample. Overall study findings and caveats: At 3 weeks on treatment, tumor-associated clones expanded more with durable benefit.

The CDR3 is 15 residues long. V shed 5 bases and J shed 2 bases, with 16 bases lying between them. CDR1 is MNHEY, CDR2 SVGAGI, per germline. Profiled with immunoSEQ multiplex PCR; TCRdb holds only in-frame clones, not every one. The profile shows approximately 46,000 clones, 70% to 90% of them singletons. With regard to this clone: Its antigen is not known.

The sample consisted of PBMCs, taken around atezolizumab (anti-PD-L1) treatment. The chain uses TRBV6-5 and TRBJ2-7; weak D call: TRBD2 (5 bases). The TCR comes from a man in his 60s with urothelial cancer. The DNA for the CDR3 is TGTGCCAGCAGTCAGACGGAGGTTAAGACCTACGAGCAGTACTTC. Its protein is CASSQTEVKTYEQYF.